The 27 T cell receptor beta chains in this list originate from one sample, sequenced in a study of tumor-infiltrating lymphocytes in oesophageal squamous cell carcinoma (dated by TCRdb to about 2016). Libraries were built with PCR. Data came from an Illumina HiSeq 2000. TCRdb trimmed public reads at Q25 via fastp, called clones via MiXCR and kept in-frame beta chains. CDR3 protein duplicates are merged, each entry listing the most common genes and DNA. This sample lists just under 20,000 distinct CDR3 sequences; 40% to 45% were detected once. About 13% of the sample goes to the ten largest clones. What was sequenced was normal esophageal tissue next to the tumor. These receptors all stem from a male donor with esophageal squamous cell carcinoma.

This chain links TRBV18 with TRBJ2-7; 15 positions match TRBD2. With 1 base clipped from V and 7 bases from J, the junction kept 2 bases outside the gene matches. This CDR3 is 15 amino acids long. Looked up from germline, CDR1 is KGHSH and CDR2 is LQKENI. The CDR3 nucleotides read TGTGCCAGCTCACCACGGGGACTAGCGGGAGGTGAGCAGTACTTC. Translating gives CASSPRGLAGGEQYF.

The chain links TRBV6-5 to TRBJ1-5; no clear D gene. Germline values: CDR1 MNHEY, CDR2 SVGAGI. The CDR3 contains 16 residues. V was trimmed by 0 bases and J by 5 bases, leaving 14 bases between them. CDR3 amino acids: CASSYSYGISHQPQHF. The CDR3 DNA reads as TGTGCCAGCAGTTACTCGTATGGTATCAGCCATCAGCCCCAGCATTTT.

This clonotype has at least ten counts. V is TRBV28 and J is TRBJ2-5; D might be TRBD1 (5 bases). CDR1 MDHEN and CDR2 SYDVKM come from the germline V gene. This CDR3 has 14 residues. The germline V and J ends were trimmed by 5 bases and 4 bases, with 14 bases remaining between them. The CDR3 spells CASSSQGLLETQYF. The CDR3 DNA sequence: TGTGCCAGCAGTAGCCAGGGTTTACTAGAGACCCAGTACTTC.

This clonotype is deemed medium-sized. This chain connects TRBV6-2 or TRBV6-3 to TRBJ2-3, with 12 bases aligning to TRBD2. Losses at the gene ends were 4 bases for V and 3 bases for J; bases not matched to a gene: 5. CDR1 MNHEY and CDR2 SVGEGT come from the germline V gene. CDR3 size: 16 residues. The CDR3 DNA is TGTGCCAGCAGTTCTCGACTAGCGGGAGATACAGATACGCAGTATTTT. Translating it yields CASSSRLAGDTDTQYF.

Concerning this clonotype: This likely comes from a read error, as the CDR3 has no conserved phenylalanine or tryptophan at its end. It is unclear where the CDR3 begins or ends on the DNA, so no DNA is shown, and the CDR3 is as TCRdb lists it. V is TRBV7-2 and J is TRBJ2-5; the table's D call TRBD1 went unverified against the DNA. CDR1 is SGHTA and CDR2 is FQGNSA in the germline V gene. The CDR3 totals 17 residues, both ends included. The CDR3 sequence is CASSLGEAVSYEQYFGN.

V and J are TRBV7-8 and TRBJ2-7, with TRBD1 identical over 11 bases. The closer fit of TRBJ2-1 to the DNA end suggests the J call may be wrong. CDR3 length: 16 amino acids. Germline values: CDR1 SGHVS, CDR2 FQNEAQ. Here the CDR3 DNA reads TGTGCCAGCAGCTCCCGGGACAGGGGGGACTACAATGAGCAGTTCTTC. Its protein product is CASSSRDRGDYNEQFF.

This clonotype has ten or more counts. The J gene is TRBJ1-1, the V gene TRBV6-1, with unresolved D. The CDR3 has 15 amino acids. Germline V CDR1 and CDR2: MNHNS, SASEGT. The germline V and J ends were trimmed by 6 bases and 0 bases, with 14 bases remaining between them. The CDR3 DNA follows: TGTGCCAGCAGCTCCTTGTGGGGTATGAACACTGAAGCTTTCTTT. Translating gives CASSSLWGMNTEAFF.

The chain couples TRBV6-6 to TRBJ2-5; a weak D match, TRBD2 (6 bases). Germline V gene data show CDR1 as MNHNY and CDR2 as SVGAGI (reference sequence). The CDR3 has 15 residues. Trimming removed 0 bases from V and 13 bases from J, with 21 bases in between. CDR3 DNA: TGTGCCAGCAGTTACTCCCAGGGCGGAGGCGGGGAGCTGTACTTC. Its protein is CASSYSQGGGGELYF.

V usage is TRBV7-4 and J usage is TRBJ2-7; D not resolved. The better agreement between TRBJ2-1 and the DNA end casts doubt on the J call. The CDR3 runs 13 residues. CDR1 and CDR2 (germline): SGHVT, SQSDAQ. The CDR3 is CASSLGSNNEQFF. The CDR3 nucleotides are TGTGCCAGCAGCCTTGGAAGTAACAATGAGCAGTTCTTC.

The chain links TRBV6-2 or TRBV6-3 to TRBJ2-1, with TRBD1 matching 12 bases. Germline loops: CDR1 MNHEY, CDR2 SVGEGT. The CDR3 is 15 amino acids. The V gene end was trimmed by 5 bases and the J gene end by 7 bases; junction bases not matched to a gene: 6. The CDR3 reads CASSPGTGGTNEQFF. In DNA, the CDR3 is TGTGCCAGCAGTCCCGGGACAGGGGGCACGAATGAGCAGTTCTTC.

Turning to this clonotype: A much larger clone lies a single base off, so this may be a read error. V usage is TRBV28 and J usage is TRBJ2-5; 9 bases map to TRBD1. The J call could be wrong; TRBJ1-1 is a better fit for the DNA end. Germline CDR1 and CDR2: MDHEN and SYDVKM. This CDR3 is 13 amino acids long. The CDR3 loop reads CATRSQDRGLAFF. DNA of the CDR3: TGTGCCACCCGATCCCAGGACAGGGGTTTAGCTTTCTTT.

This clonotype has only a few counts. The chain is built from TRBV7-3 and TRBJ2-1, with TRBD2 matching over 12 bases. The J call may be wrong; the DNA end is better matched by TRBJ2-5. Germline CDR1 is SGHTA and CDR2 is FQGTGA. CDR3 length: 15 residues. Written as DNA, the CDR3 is TGTGCCAGCAGCCGAGGACTAGCGGGAATTGAGACCCAGTACTTC. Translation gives CASSRGLAGIETQYF.

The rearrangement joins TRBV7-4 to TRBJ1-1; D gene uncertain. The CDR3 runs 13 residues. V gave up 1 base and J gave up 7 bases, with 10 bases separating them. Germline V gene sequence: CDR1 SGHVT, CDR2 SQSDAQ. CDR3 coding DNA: TGTGCCAGCAGCTTAGTTGGTTTAGGTGAAGCTTTCTTT. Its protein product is CASSLVGLGEAFF.

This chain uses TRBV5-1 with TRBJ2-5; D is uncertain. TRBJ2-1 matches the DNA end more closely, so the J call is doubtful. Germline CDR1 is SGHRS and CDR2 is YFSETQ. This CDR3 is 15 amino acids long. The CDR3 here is CASSSKTSYYNEQFF. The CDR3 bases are TGCGCCAGCAGCTCCAAGACAAGTTATTACAATGAGCAGTTCTTC.

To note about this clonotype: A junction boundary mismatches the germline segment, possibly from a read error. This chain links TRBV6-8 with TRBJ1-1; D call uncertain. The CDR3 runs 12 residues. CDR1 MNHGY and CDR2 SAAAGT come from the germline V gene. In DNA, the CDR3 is TGTGCCAGCAGTGACTCCTGGCAGAGATCTTTCTTT. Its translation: CASSDSWQRSFF.

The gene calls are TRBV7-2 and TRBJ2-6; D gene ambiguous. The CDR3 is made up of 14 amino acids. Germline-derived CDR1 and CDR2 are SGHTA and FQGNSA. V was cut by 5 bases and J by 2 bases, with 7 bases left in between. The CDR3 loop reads CASSPPAGANVLTF. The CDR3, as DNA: TGTGCCAGCAGCCCCCCTGCTGGGGCCAACGTCCTGACTTTC.

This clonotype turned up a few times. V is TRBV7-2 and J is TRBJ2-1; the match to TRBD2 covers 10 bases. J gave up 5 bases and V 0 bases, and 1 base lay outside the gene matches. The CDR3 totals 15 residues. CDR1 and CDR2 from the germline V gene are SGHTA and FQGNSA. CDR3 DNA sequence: TGTGCCAGCAGCTTAGCAGGACTAGCGGACAATGAGCAGTTCTTC. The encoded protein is CASSLAGLADNEQFF.

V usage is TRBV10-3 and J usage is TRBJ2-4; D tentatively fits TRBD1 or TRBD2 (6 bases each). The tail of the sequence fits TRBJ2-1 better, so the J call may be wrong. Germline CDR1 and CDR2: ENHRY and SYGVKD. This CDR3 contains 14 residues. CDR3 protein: CAISEVRGVFEQFF. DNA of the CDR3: TGTGCCATCAGTGAAGTTAGGGGGGTATTTGAGCAGTTCTTC.

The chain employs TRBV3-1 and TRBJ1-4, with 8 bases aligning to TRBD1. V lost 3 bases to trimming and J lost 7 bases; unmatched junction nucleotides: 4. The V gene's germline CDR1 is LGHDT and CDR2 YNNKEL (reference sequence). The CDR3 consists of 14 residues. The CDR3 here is CASSQSGGREKLFF. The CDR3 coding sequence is TGTGCCAGCAGCCAGTCAGGGGGCCGTGAAAAACTGTTTTTT.

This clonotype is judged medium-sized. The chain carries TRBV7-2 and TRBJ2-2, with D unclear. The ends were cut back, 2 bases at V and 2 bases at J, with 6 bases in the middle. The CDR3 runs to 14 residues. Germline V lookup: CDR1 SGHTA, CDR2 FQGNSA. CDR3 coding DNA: TGTGCCAGCAGCTTATTAACTAACACCGGGGAGCTGTTTTTT. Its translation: CASSLLTNTGELFF.

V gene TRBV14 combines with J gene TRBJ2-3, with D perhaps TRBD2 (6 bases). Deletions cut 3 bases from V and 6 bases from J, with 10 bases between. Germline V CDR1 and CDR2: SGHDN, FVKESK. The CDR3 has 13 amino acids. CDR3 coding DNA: TGTGCCAGCAGCCAGCAGGAGGGGGATACGCAGTATTTT. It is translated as CASSQQEGDTQYF.

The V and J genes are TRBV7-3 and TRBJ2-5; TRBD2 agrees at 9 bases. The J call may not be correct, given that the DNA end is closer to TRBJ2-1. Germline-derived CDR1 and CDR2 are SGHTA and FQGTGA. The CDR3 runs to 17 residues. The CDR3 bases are TGTGCCAGCCCAGGACAGACTAGCGGAACCTCCTACAATGAGCAGTTCTTC. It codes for CASPGQTSGTSYNEQFF.

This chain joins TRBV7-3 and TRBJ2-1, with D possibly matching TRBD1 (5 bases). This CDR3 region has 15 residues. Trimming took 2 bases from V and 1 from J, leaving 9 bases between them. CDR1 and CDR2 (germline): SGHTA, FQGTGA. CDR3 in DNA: TGTGCCAGCAGCTTACAGTCAGGGTCCTACAATGAGCAGTTCTTC. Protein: CASSLQSGSYNEQFF.

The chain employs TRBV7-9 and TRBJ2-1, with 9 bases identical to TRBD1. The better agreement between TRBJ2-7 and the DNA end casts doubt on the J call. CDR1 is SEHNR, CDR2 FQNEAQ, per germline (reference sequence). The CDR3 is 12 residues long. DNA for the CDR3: TGTGCCACCGGACAGGGGAACTACGAGCAGTACTTC. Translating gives CATGQGNYEQYF.

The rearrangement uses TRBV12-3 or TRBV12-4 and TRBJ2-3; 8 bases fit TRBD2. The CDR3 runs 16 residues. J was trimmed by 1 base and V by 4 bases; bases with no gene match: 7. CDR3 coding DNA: TGTGCCAGCAGTTATGGTCAGCGGGAGCGCACAGATACGCAGTATTTT. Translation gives CASSYGQRERTDTQYF.

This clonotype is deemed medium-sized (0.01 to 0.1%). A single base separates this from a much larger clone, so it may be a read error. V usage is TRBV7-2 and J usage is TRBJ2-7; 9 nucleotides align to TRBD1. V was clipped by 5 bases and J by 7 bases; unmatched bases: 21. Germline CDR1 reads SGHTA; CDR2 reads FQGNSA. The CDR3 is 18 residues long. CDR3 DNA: TGTGCCAGCAGCCCCGTCCCGGGACAGGGTTGGGCATACAATGAGCAGTACTTC. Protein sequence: CASSPVPGQGWAYNEQYF.

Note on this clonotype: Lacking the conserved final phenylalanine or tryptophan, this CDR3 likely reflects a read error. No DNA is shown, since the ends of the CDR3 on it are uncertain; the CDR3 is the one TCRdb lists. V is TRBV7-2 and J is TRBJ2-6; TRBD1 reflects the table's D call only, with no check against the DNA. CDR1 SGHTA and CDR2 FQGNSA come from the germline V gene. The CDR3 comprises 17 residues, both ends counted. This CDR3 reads CASKAGTGGFRDPVLRP.